This TCR beta chain was captured in a study of blood T cell repertoires in COVID-19. Study-wide context: PBMCs, B-cell-depleted T cells, or T cells provided the cDNA or gDNA that made up the material.

As originally analysed: Counts of nucleated cells, estimated from reference gene primer amplification, were obtained. The protocol was immunoSEQ multiplex PCR, while the TCRdb copy is restricted to in-frame clones and leaves out a portion. V and J calls and clone size are copied from that table; D and trimming were computed from the DNA. The table lists roughly 290,000 clones, about nine tenths of them singletons. The ends were cut back, 5 bases at V and 0 bases at J, with 11 bases in the middle. The V gene's germline CDR1 is MNHEY and CDR2 SVGAGI. The CDR3 is 14 residues long. Cohort allocation depended upon clinical history that participants reported. Among Cohort 3 donors, those recovered had two negative PCRs, clearance, or symptom resolution. This clone has just one count.

This chain links TRBV6-5 with TRBJ2-7; D gene unclear. The sample was PBMCs or T cells enriched from blood (not recorded which). The receptor was isolated from a middle-aged woman who had recovered from COVID-19. The CDR3 DNA reads TGTGCCAGCAGTAAGGTGAGGAGCTCCTACGAGCAGTACTTC. Encoded protein: CASSKVRSSYEQYF.